Presented here are 7 T cell receptor beta chains from one specimen sequenced in a study of early T cells in non-severe SARS-CoV-2 infection. TCRdb re-called the 5' RACE reads through MiXCR, storing one row per CDR3 protein. The sample yields 65,000 to 95,000 distinct CDR3 sequences, around 15% seen once. The source material was whole blood. These receptor sequences come from an adult who was a healthcare worker with PCR-confirmed SARS-CoV-2 infection or an uninfected control (not recorded which).

This clonotype was observed a handful of times. This chain connects TRBV5-4 to TRBJ2-1; 8 nucleotides align to TRBD1. The length of the CDR3 is 15 residues. The germline gives CDR1 SGHNT, CDR2 YYREEE (reference sequence). V was clipped by 5 bases and J by 8 bases; unmatched bases: 12. The CDR3 DNA is TGTGCCAGCAGACCCGGGACAGGAGGTTTGCATGAGCAGTTCTTC. This codes for CASRPGTGGLHEQFF.

This chain uses TRBV20-1 with TRBJ2-3; D perhaps matches TRBD2 (6 bases). The CDR3 runs to 15 residues. The germline V gene has CDR1 DFQATT and CDR2 SNEGSKA (reference sequence). V was clipped by 5 bases and J by 3 bases, with 18 bases between them. CDR3 DNA: TGCAGTGCTCGGGAGACGGGGAGGAGGACAGATACGCAGTATTTT. As protein: CSARETGRRTDTQYF.

The chain couples TRBV7-2 to TRBJ2-1; 8 bases align to TRBD1. The CDR3 sequence is 17 residues long. The V segment lost 5 bases and the J segment 0 bases; nucleotides outside the gene matches: 9. The germline V gene encodes CDR1 SGHTA and CDR2 FQGNSA. CDR3 residues: CASSPLTGARSYNEQFF. The CDR3 nucleotides are TGTGCCAGCAGCCCCCTGACAGGGGCTCGCTCCTACAATGAGCAGTTCTTC.

In this sample, this clonotype turned up many times. The CDR3: CSVEDRYNTEAFF. CDR3 nucleotide sequence: TGCAGCGTTGAGGACAGGTATAACACTGAAGCTTTCTTT. The rearrangement links TRBV29-1 to TRBJ1-1; 7 bases line up with TRBD1. The CDR3 loop spans 13 amino acids. Germline CDR1 is SQVTM and CDR2 is ANQGSEA. V lost 3 bases to trimming and J lost 2 bases; unmatched junction nucleotides: 3. Complete variable domain (other parts from reference TRBV29-1 and TRBJ1-1): SAVISQKPSRDICQRGTSLTIQCQVDSQVTMMFWYRQQPGQSLTLIATANQGSEATYESGFVIDKFPISRPNLTFSTLTVSNMSPEDSSIYLCSVEDRYNTEAFFGQGTRLTVV.

V is TRBV20-1 and J is TRBJ2-3; D may correspond to TRBD1 or TRBD2 (6 bases each). V shed 3 bases and J shed 7 bases, with 11 bases lying between them. The CDR3 is 12 amino acids. Germline V gives CDR1 DFQATT, CDR2 SNEGSKA (reference sequence). The CDR3 nucleotides are TGCAGTGCTAGTAGGGGGGAAAATACGCAGTATTTT. This gives the protein CSASRGENTQYF.

With respect to this clonotype: At one boundary the junction diverges from the germline segment, which might be a read error. The chain links TRBV4-1 to TRBJ1-2; D unclear. CDR3 length: 13 residues. Germline CDR1 is MGHRA and CDR2 is YSYEKL. CDR3 sequence (DNA): TGCACCAGCAGCCAAGAGACGGGTCGCGGCTACACCTTC. Amino acid sequence: CTSSQETGRGYTF.

The rearrangement joins TRBV20-1 to TRBJ1-2, with TRBD1 as a possible D gene (5 bases). The germline CDR1 and CDR2 sequences are DFQATT and SNEGSKA (reference sequence). Trimming took 3 bases from V and 5 from J, leaving 13 bases between them. There are 13 residues in the CDR3. The CDR3 bases are TGCAGTGCTAGTGAGGGGATGGTATATGGCTACACCTTC. Amino acids: CSASEGMVYGYTF.